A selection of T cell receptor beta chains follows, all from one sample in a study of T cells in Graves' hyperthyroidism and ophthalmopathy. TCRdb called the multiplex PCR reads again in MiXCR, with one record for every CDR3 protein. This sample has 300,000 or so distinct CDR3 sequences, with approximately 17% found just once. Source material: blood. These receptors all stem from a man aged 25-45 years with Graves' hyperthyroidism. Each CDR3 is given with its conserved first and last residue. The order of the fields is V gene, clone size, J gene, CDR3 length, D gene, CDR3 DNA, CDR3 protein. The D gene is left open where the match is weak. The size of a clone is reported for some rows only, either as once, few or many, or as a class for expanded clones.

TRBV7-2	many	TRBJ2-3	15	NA	TGTGCCAGCAGCTTGGTTGGACCAACCACAGATACGCAGTATTTT	CASSLVGPTTDTQYF
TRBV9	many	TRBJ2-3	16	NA	TGTGCCAGCAGCGTTAGGACCGGGACACCCACAGATACGCAGTATTTT	CASSVRTGTPTDTQYF
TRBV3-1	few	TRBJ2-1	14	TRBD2	TGTGCCAGCGCCGGTGCGGGAGTCCTAAATGAGCAGTTCTTC	CASAGAGVLNEQFF
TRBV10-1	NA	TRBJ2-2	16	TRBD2	TGCGCCAGCAGTGATGTTGGACTAGCTAATCCCGGGGAGCTGTTTTTT	CASSDVGLANPGELFF
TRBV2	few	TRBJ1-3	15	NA	TGTGCCAGCAGTGCGGGATCAGGATCTGGAAACACCATATATTTT	CASSAGSGSGNTIYF
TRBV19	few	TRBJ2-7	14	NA	TGTGCCAGTAGTCTCGAACGAGGAGCCAGCGAGCAGTACTTC	CASSLERGASEQYF
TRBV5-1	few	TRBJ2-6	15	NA	TGCGCCAGCAGCTTTTTAGGAACTGGGGCCAACGTCCTGACTTTC	CASSFLGTGANVLTF
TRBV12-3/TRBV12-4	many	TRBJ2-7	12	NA	TGTGCCAGCAGTTTTTTATTTGACGAGCAGTACTTC	CASSFLFDEQYF
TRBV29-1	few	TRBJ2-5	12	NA	TGCAGCGGAGGACGTACTCAAGAGACCCAGTACTTC	CSGGRTQETQYF
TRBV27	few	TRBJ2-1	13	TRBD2	TGTGCCAGCAGTTTATCGACGGGACTAGGGCTGTTCTTC	CASSLSTGLGLFF
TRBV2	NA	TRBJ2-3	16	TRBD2	TGTGCCAGCATGAAATGGGCTAGCGGGAGCTCAGATACGCAGTATTTT	CASMKWASGSSDTQYF
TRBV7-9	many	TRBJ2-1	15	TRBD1	TGTGCCAGCAGCCCCCGGGACAGGGTGGACAATGAGCAGTTCTTC	CASSPRDRVDNEQFF
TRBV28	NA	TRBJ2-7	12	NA	TGTGCCAGCAGTCAGGGTAACTACGAGCAGTACTTC	CASSQGNYEQYF
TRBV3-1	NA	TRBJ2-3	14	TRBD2	TGTGCCAGCAGCCAGGGCGGGAGAGCAGATACGCAGTATTTT	CASSQGGRADTQYF
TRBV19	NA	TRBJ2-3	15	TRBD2	TGTGCCAGTAAAGGGGCGGCGGGAGGGGAAGATACGCAGTATTTT	CASKGAAGGEDTQYF
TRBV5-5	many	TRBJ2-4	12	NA	TGTGCCAGCAGCTTGGATTCGTTGGAACAGTACTTC	CASSLDSLEQYF
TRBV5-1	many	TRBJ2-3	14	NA	TGCGCCAGCAGCTTCGTTAGGACGTTAGATACGCAGTATTTT	CASSFVRTLDTQYF
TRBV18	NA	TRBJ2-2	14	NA	TGTGCCAGCTCACGGAGTTGGGGCACCGGGGAGCTGTTTTTT	CASSRSWGTGELFF
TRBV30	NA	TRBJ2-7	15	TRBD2	TGTGCCTGGAGTGGACTAGCGGGAGTATTCCACGAGCAGTACTTC	CAWSGLAGVFHEQYF
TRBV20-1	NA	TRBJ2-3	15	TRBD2	TGCAGTGCTACTGGACTAGCGGAGAGCACAGATACGCAGTATTTT	CSATGLAESTDTQYF
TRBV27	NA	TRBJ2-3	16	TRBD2	TGTGCCAGCACCAATCGACCGGGACTAGCTTCCGATACGCAGTATTTT	CASTNRPGLASDTQYF
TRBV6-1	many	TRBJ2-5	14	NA	TGTGCCAGCGGCAACCCGAGGGGGCAAGAGACCCAGTACTTC	CASGNPRGQETQYF
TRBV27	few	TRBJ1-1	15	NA	TGTGCCAGCAGTTTATCGATAGGAGCGAACACTGAAGCTTTCTTT	CASSLSIGANTEAFF
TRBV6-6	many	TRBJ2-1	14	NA	TGTGCCAGCAGTTACTCGACGAGATGGAATGAGCAGTTCTTC	CASSYSTRWNEQFF
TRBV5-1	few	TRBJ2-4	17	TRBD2	TGCGCCAGCAGTACGTTGCCGGGACTAGCGGGAGCCAGCATTCAGTACTTC	CASSTLPGLAGASIQYF
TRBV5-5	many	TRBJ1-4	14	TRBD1	TGTGCCAGCAGCCAGACAGGGTCTTGGGAAAAACTGTTTTTT	CASSQTGSWEKLFF
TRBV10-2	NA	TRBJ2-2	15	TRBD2	TGCGCCAGCAGTGTCGCGGGGGGGTACACCGGGGAGCTGTTTTTT	CASSVAGGYTGELFF
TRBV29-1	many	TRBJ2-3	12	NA	TGCAGCGTTGACGCTGGCACAGATACGCAGTATTTT	CSVDAGTDTQYF
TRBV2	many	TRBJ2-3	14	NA	TGTGCCAGCAGTGAATCTTATCGGGGCGATACGCAGTATTTT	CASSESYRGDTQYF
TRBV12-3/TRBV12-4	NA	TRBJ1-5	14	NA	TGTGCCAGCACTACAGGGTATAGCAATCAGCCCCAGCATTTT	CASTTGYSNQPQHF
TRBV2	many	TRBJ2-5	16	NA	TGTGCCAGCAGGGTCCCGGGAAACCGGATCGGAGGGACCCAGTACTTC	CASRVPGNRIGGTQYF
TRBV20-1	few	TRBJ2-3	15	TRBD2	TGCAGTGCCCCGCGGGAGGGCCAGGGCACAGATACGCAGTATTTT	CSAPREGQGTDTQYF
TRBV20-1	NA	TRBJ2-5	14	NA	TGCAGTGCCCCGAAGAGTAATCGAGGGGAGACCCAGTACTTC	CSAPKSNRGETQYF
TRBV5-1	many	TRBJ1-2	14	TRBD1	TGCGCCAGCCGCTCCGGGACAGGGGGCTATGGCTACACCTTC	CASRSGTGGYGYTF
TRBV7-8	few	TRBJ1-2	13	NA	TGTGCCAGCAGCTTCCGGACGGACTATGGCTACACCTTC	CASSFRTDYGYTF
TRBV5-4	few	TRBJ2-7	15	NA	TGTGCCAGCAGCTTCAGGGGAGGGGACTCCTACGAGCAGTACTTC	CASSFRGGDSYEQYF
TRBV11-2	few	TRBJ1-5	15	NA	TGTGCCAGCAGCTCCCCGGGGGAGGGAGATCAGCCCCAGCATTTT	CASSSPGEGDQPQHF
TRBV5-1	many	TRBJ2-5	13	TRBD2	TGCGCCAGCACCCAGGGAGGGGAAGAGACCCAGTACTTC	CASTQGGEETQYF
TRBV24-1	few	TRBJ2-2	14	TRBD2	TGTGCCACGGGACTAGCGGGAGTTAACGGGGAGCTGTTTTTT	CATGLAGVNGELFF
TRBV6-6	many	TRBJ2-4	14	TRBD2	TGTGCCAGCAGTTACGGGGGGACTAATTCCATTCAGTACTTC	CASSYGGTNSIQYF
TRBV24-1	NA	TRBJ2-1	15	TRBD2	TGTGCCACCAGTGATTATGGTCTAGCGGGCAATGAGCAGTTCTTC	CATSDYGLAGNEQFF
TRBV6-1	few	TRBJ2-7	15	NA	TGTGCCAGCAGTGTTGGTGTCAGGAGATATGGGGAGCAGTACTTC	CASSVGVRRYGEQYF
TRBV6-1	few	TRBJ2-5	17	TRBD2	TGTGCCAGCAGTGTTTCCCAGCTAGCGGCCACGCGGGAGACCCAGTACTTC	CASSVSQLAATRETQYF
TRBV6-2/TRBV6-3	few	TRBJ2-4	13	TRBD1	TGTGCCACCAAAGGACAGGTCAAAAACATTCAGTACTTC	CATKGQVKNIQYF
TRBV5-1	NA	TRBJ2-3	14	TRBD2	TGCGCCAGCAGCCTCGCGCGGGAGTCAGATACGCAGTATTTT	CASSLARESDTQYF
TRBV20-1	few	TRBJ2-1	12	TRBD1	TGCAGTGCCCAGGACAGGGGGGATGAGCAGTTCTTC	CSAQDRGDEQFF
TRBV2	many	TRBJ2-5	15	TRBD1	TGTGCCAGCACCCCCCAGCCGGGACAGCAAGAGACCCAGTACTTC	CASTPQPGQQETQYF
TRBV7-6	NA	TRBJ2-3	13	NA	TGTGCCAGCAGCTCCCCCCCCTTGGATACGCAGTATTTT	CASSSPPLDTQYF
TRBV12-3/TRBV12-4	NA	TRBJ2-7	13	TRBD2	TGTGCCAGCAGCCCCGGGACTACCAACGAGCAGTACTTC	CASSPGTTNEQYF
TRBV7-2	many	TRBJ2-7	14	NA	TGTGCCAGCGGGAGGACAGGAAGCTCCTACGAGCAGTACTTC	CASGRTGSSYEQYF